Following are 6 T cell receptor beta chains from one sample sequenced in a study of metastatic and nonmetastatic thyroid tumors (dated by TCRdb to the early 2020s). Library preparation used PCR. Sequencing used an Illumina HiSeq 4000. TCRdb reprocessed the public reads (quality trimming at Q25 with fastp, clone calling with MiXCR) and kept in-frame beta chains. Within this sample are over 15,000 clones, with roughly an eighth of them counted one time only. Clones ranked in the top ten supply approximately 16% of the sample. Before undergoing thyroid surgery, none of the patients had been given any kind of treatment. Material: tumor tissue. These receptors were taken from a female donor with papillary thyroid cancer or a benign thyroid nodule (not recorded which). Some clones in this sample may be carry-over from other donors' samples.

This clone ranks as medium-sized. This chain's CDR3 is CASSRSGRSTGFYVNTIYF. Here the CDR3 DNA reads TGTGCCAGCAGCCGATCAGGGCGGAGTACAGGTTTTTACGTAAACACCATATATTTT. The chain recombines TRBV7-8 with TRBJ1-3, with a tentative D call TRBD1 (5 bases). This CDR3 region has 19 residues. V was pared by 5 bases and J by 6 bases, with 29 bases between. Germline V gene data show CDR1 as SGHVS and CDR2 as FQNEAQ. The full variable domain, in which reference TRBV7-8 and TRBJ1-3 provide the parts outside the CDR3, is GAGVSQSPRYKVAKRGQDVALRCDPISGHVSLFWYQQALGQGPEFLTYFQNEAQLDKSGLPSDRFFAERPEGSVSTLKIQRTQQEDSAVYLCASSRSGRSTGFYVNTIYFGEGSWLTVV.

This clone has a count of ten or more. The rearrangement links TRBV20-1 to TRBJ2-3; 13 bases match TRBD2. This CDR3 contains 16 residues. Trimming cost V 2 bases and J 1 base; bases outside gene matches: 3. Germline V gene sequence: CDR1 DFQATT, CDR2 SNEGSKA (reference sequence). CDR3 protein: CSARLLAGGGTDTQYF. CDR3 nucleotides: TGCAGTGCTAGATTACTAGCGGGAGGGGGCACAGATACGCAGTATTTT.

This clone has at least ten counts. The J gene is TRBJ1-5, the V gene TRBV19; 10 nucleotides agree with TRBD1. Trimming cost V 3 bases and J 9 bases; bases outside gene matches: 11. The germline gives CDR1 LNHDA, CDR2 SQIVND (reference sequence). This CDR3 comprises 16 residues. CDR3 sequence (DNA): TGTGCCAGTAGTATTTGGGACAGGGGTCGGCTTCGGCCCCAGCATTTT. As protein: CASSIWDRGRLRPQHF.

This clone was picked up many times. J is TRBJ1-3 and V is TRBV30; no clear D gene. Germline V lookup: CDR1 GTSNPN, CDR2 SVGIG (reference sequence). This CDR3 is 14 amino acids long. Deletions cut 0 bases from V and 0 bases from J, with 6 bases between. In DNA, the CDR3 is TGTGCCTGGAGTGTACGAGGCTCTGGAAACACCATATATTTT. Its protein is CAWSVRGSGNTIYF.

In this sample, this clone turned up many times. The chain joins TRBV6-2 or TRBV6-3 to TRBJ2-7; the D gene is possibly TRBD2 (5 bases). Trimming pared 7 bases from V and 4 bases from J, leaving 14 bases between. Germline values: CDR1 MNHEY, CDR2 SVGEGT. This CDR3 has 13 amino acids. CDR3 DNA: TGTGCCAGCACGGACTGGGTCCCTTACGAGCAGTACTTC. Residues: CASTDWVPYEQYF.

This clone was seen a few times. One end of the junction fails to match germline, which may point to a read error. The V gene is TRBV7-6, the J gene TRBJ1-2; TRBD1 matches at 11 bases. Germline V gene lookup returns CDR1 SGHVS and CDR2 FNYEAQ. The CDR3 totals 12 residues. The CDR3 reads CSSSLGQGVYTF. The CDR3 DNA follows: TGTTCCAGCAGCTTGGGACAGGGGGTCTACACCTTC.